This T cell receptor (beta chain) was captured by sequencing in a study of blood T cells in healthy people across ages. This clonotype has a handful of counts. The V and J ends lost 1 base and 3 bases respectively, with 14 bases between them. This CDR3 region has 16 residues. The germline V gene encodes CDR1 PRHDT and CDR2 FYEKMQ (reference sequence). Through a sample-barcoded 5' primer and a J-beta primer mix, a second PCR was run for roughly 6 to 11 cycles. Via MiXCR, TCRdb re-called the 5' RACE reads, giving one row per CDR3 protein. The sample records about 1 million distinct CDR3 sequences, around 43% being singletons.

This TCR was sampled from a woman aged 60-75 years in good health. Sequencing was carried out using blood. The chain recombines TRBV13 with TRBJ2-3; D remains unclear. CDR3 coding DNA: TGTGCCAGCAGCTTAGCGGTATGGGGTGGTACAGATACGCAGTATTTT. Protein sequence: CASSLAVWGGTDTQYF.